The 2 T cell receptor beta chains below were found in one sample sequenced in a study of identical twins. TCRdb re-called the 5' RACE reads through MiXCR, storing one row per CDR3 protein. The sample carries 1.5 million to 2 million distinct CDR3 sequences, around 29% recorded once. Sequenced material: cord blood. The receptor set was obtained from a newborn girl in good health.

This clonotype was recorded at least ten times. A much larger clone differs from this one at a single base, so this may be a read error. The V call is TRBV9, the J call TRBJ2-3; tentative D call: TRBD1 (6 bases). V lost 0 bases, J lost 1 base, and 6 bases lay in between. This CDR3 comprises 14 residues. Germline V gene data show CDR1 as SGDLS and CDR2 as YYNGEE. DNA for the CDR3: TGTGCCAGCAGCGTAGAGGGGGGCACAGATACGCAGTATTTT. Translated, it gives CASSVEGGTDTQYF.

The chain is built from TRBV3-1 and TRBJ2-7, with 13 nucleotides matching TRBD2. Germline CDR1 is LGHDT and CDR2 is YNNKEL (reference sequence). V was clipped by 5 bases and J by 2 bases; unmatched bases: 3. This CDR3 region has 15 residues. CDR3 loop: CASSEGLAGPYEQYF. Here the CDR3 DNA reads TGTGCCAGCAGCGAGGGACTAGCGGGACCCTACGAGCAGTACTTC.